The rows below give T cell receptor beta chains drawn from one sample of a study of blood T cell repertoires in COVID-19. The assay was immunoSEQ multiplex PCR, and TCRdb's table has in-frame clones only and misses some. The data contain under 350,000 clones, around 82% of them singletons. Sequenced material: peripheral blood. These receptors were taken from a woman aged 45-60 years who had recovered from COVID-19. CDR3s include the opening cysteine and the closing phenylalanine or tryptophan. The order of the fields is V gene, clone size, D gene, J gene, CDR3 length, CDR3 DNA, CDR3 protein. The D gene is left open where the match is weak. Only some rows state a clone size, as once, few, many or a class for expanded clones.

>TRBV3-1/TRBV3-2|NA|NA|TRBJ1-2|16
TGTGCCAGCAGCCAAAGGTTTCCGGGTTTTTACTATGGCTACACCTTC
CASSQRFPGFYYGYTF
>TRBV7-3|NA|NA|TRBJ2-3|13
TGTGCCAGCAGCTCTAGTACCACAGATACGCAGTATTTT
CASSSSTTDTQYF
>TRBV5-4|NA|TRBD1|TRBJ1-5|13
TGTGCCAGCAGCAGACAGGGCCGTCAGCCCCAGCATTTT
CASSRQGRQPQHF
>TRBV25-1|NA|TRBD1|TRBJ1-6|13
TGTGCCAGCAGTTCAGGGGGGAATTCACCCCTCCACTTT
CASSSGGNSPLHF
>TRBV10-2|NA|TRBD1|TRBJ1-3|16
TGCGCCAGCAGTGAGTTGGGGACAGGGGACGGAAACACCATATATTTT
CASSELGTGDGNTIYF
>TRBV9|NA|TRBD1|TRBJ2-5|14
TGTGCCAGCAGCGCCGGGACAGTACAAGAGACCCAGTACTTC
CASSAGTVQETQYF
>TRBV5-1|NA|TRBD1|TRBJ1-4|14
TGCGCCAGCAGCCCAGGGGGCTTGGGTGAAAAACTGTTTTTT
CASSPGGLGEKLFF
>TRBV7-3|NA|NA|TRBJ2-1|13
TGTGCCAGCAGCTTAATCCTAGAAGATGAGCAGTTCTTC
CASSLILEDEQFF
>TRBV5-1|NA|TRBD2|TRBJ2-3|17
TGCGCCAGCAGCTCTTGGACTAGCGGGAGTCGTGCAGATACGCAGTATTTT
CASSSWTSGSRADTQYF
>TRBV14|NA|NA|TRBJ1-5|13
TGTGCCAGCAGCCACCGGTTCGGTGAGCCCCAGCATTTT
CASSHRFGEPQHF
>TRBV5-4|NA|TRBD2|TRBJ2-4|18
TGTGCCAGCAGCCTTCCCGGGACTAGGATAGGGGCCAAAAACATTCAGTACTTC
CASSLPGTRIGAKNIQYF
>TRBV3-1/TRBV3-2|NA|NA|TRBJ1-3|15
TGTGCCAGCAGCCAACCGGGAGACTCTGGAAACACCATATATTTT
CASSQPGDSGNTIYF
>TRBV5-1|NA|NA|TRBJ2-7|14
TGCGCCAGCAGCTTGGAACAGGGAGAGAACGAGCAGTACTTC
CASSLEQGENEQYF
>TRBV20-1|few|TRBD1|TRBJ1-5|16
TGCAGTGCTAGTCTGCGGGGACTCAGGGGGAATCAGCCCCAGCATTTT
CSASLRGLRGNQPQHF
>TRBV28|few|NA|TRBJ2-5|12
TGTGCCAGCAGTTCAGGATGGGAGACCCAGTACTTC
CASSSGWETQYF
>TRBV19|NA|NA|TRBJ1-4|19
TGTGCCAGTAGCAGTGCCGGGACAAGGCCCAGTGGAACTAATGAAAAACTGTTTTTT
CASSSAGTRPSGTNEKLFF
>TRBV6-6|NA|TRBD2|TRBJ2-5|16
TGTGCCAGCAACCGGGGAGGGGCAACTAACCAAGAGACCCAGTACTTC
CASNRGGATNQETQYF
>TRBV7-9|NA|NA|TRBJ1-1|12
TGTGCCAGCAGCTTAGCAGGGGAAGGAGCTTTCTTT
CASSLAGEGAFF
>TRBV29-1|NA|TRBD2|TRBJ2-1|14
TGCAGCGCTCAGCTAGCGGGAGCATACAATGAGCAGTTCTTC
CSAQLAGAYNEQFF
>TRBV19|NA|TRBD2|TRBJ2-1|15
TGTGCCAGTAGTCTCCTGAGCGGGGGGTCCAATGAGCAGTTCTTC
CASSLLSGGSNEQFF
>TRBV28|NA|NA|TRBJ1-2|15
TGTGCCAGCACCCGAGAAGGGGCTGTTCTCTATGGCTACACCTTC
CASTREGAVLYGYTF
>TRBV3-1/TRBV3-2|NA|TRBD2|TRBJ2-3|14
TGTGCCAGCAGCCAGGGAGGGGGCACAGATACGCAGTATTTT
CASSQGGGTDTQYF
>TRBV19|NA|NA|TRBJ2-1|17
TGTGCCAGTAGTATAGGGTCTTTTAGCGGAGCCTTGGCTGAGCAGTTCTTC
CASSIGSFSGALAEQFF
>TRBV7-9|NA|TRBD1|TRBJ2-7|15
TGTGCCAGCAGCCTGGACAGGGGGAGTCTGAGCGAGCAGTACTTC
CASSLDRGSLSEQYF
>TRBV4-1|NA|NA|TRBJ2-7|15
TGCGCCAGCAGCCAATCCCCGGCTAGCTCCTACGAGCAGTACTTC
CASSQSPASSYEQYF
>TRBV5-6|NA|NA|TRBJ2-1|13
TGTGCCAGCAGCCTGGGGCGGGGTAGAGAGCAGTTCTTC
CASSLGRGREQFF
>TRBV19|NA|NA|TRBJ1-1|14
TGTGCCAGTATAAATACGAAGCCCCGCTCTGAAGCTTTCTTT
CASINTKPRSEAFF
>TRBV5-4|NA|TRBD1|TRBJ1-2|14
TGTGCCAGCAGCTTGGGACAGGGGTACTATGGCTACACCTTC
CASSLGQGYYGYTF
>TRBV6-5|few|TRBD1|TRBJ1-2|16
TGTGCCAGCAGTTACCACATTTCCGGGACAGCTTATGGCTACACCTTC
CASSYHISGTAYGYTF
>TRBV30|NA|NA|TRBJ1-2|14
TGTGCCTGGAATCCCAGGGACTTGCGGGTTGGCTACACCTTC
CAWNPRDLRVGYTF
>TRBV7-9|NA|TRBD2|TRBJ2-1|15
TGTGCCAGCAGCCCCCTAGCGGGGGGTCAAAATGAGCAGTTCTTC
CASSPLAGGQNEQFF
>TRBV2|NA|TRBD1|TRBJ2-3|14
TGTGCCAGCAGTGGGACAGGGGGGGCTGATACGCAGTATTTT
CASSGTGGADTQYF
>TRBV28|few|TRBD1|TRBJ2-7|13
TGTGCCAGCAGTACAGGGACAGGGGACGAGCAGTACTTC
CASSTGTGDEQYF
>TRBV7-3|NA|TRBD2|TRBJ2-3|14
TGTGCCAGCAGCCCTGGGGGGGGCACAGATACGCAGTATTTT
CASSPGGGTDTQYF
>TRBV4-2|NA|NA|TRBJ1-1|15
TGTGCCAGCAGCCAAGATTGGAGGGGGAACACTGAAGCTTTCTTT
CASSQDWRGNTEAFF
>TRBV6-2/TRBV6-3|NA|NA|TRBJ2-1|16
TGTGCCAGCAGTTCCGAAAGGGGCGGGGCCTACAATGAGCAGTTCTTC
CASSSERGGAYNEQFF
>TRBV27|NA|TRBD1|TRBJ2-7|14
TGTGCCAGCAGTTTCGAGACAGGGTACCACGAGCAGTACTTC
CASSFETGYHEQYF
>TRBV28|NA|NA|TRBJ1-2|15
TGTGCCAGCAGTTTATTGGGGGGGGCTACTGGTGGCTACACCTTC
CASSLLGGATGGYTF
>TRBV27|NA|TRBD1|TRBJ2-7|16
TGTGCCAGCAGTTTATCTTCTTGGGACAGGGAATCCGAGCAGTACTTC
CASSLSSWDRESEQYF
>TRBV19|NA|NA|TRBJ1-2|11
TGTGCCGCCTGGGGGGGGAATGGCTACACCTTC
CAAWGGNGYTF
>TRBV12-3/TRBV12-4|NA|NA|TRBJ2-7|13
TGTGCCAGCAGTAACCTAGAATCCTACGAGCAGTACTTC
CASSNLESYEQYF
>TRBV27|NA|NA|TRBJ1-1|13
TGTGCCAGCAGTTCCCCCAGGTTCACTGAAGCTTTCTTT
CASSSPRFTEAFF